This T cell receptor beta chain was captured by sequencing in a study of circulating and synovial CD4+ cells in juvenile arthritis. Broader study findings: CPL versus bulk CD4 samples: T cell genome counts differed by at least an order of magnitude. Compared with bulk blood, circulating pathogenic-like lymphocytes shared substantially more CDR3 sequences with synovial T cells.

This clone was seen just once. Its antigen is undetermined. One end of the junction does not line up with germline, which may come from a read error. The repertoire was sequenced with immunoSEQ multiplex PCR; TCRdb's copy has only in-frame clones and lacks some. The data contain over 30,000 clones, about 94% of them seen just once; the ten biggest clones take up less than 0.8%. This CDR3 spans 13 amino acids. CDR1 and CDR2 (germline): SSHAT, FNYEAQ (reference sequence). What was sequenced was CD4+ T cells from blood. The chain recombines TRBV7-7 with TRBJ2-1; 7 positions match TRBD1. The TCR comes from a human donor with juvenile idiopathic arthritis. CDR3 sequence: CASSRGQANEQFF. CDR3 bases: TGTGCTAGCAGCCGTGGACAGGCCAATGAGCAGTTCTTC.